Each of the 13 T cell receptor beta chains below was sequenced from the same sample in a study of shared clonotypes between healthy human individuals. Method: immunoSEQ multiplex PCR; TCRdb's copy keeps in-frame clones and lacks some. The sample contains approximately 2,000,000 clones, around 92% of which appear only once. Sequencing was performed on naive CD4+ T cells from PBMCs. Subset meaning: CD45RA+ positively selected. Source of these receptors: a man aged 18 to 29 in good health. Some clones in this sample may be carry-over from other donors' samples.

The V call is TRBV4-1, the J call TRBJ1-2, with 8 bases that match TRBD1. Per germline, CDR1 MGHRA and CDR2 YSYEKL. Trimming cost V 6 bases and J 6 bases; bases outside gene matches: 12. The CDR3 runs to 15 residues. CDR3 coding DNA: TGCGCCAGCAGACCCCAGGGGGCGAGGTGGGATGGCTACACCTTC. Residues: CASRPQGARWDGYTF.

The chain joins TRBV28 to TRBJ2-7; 13 bases are shared with TRBD2. CDR1 and CDR2 (germline): MDHEN, SYDVKM. CDR3 length: 15 amino acids. V shed 6 bases and J 2 bases; nucleotides not matched to a gene: 4. The CDR3 sequence is CASRELAGGPYEQYF. Written as DNA, the CDR3 is TGTGCCAGCAGGGAACTAGCGGGAGGGCCCTACGAGCAGTACTTC.

V gene TRBV7-6 combines with J gene TRBJ1-4, with D uncertain. The CDR3 is 13 residues long. V was shortened by 6 bases and J by 4 bases, with 9 bases between the two germline ends. Germline CDR1 SGHVS, CDR2 FNYEAQ. CDR3 protein: CASSQQRNEKLFF. CDR3 coding DNA: TGTGCCAGCAGTCAACAGCGTAATGAAAAACTGTTTTTT.

The chain has TRBV7-9 and TRBJ2-1; D might be TRBD2 (6 bases). V was shortened by 3 bases and J by 7 bases, with 16 bases between the two germline ends. CDR3 size: 15 residues. Germline assignment: CDR1 SEHNR and CDR2 FQNEAQ (reference sequence). The CDR3 coding sequence is TGTGCCAGCAGCTTTTTAGCGGCTGGGGGGAATGAGCAGTTCTTC. Residues: CASSFLAAGGNEQFF.

The CDR3 spells CASSPPSERGETQYF. The CDR3 DNA reads TGTGCCAGCTCACCACCATCGGAGAGGGGGGAGACCCAGTACTTC. The V gene is TRBV18, the J gene TRBJ2-5, with D maybe TRBD1 (6 bases). This CDR3 spans 15 amino acids. The V gene lost 0 bases and the J gene lost 5 bases, with 13 bases spanning the gap. CDR1 is KGHSH, CDR2 LQKENI, per germline.

The chain joins TRBV28 to TRBJ1-5, with 7 bases fitting TRBD1. The CDR3 covers 15 residues. Trimming took 2 bases from V and 6 from J; bases not matched to a gene: 7. Looked up from germline, CDR1 is MDHEN and CDR2 is SYDVKM. This CDR3 is CASSLPTGLSQPQHF. The CDR3 DNA is TGTGCCAGCAGTTTACCGACAGGGTTAAGTCAGCCCCAGCATTTT.

The chain links TRBV9 to TRBJ2-1; TRBD2 agrees at 11 bases. CDR3 length: 14 residues. V was pared by 3 bases and J by 9 bases, with 5 bases of the junction left unmatched. Germline CDR1 is SGDLS and CDR2 is YYNGEE. CDR3 bases: TGTGCCAGCAGCGAAACTAGCGGGAGAGGTGAGCAGTTCTTC. It translates to CASSETSGRGEQFF.

The V and J genes are TRBV5-6 and TRBJ2-3, with D possibly TRBD1 on 6 matching bases. Germline V gene sequence: CDR1 SGHDT, CDR2 YYEEEE. CDR3 length equals 13 residues. V lost 4 bases, J lost 2 bases, and 8 bases lay in between. CDR3 bases: TGTGCCAGCAGCCGGACAGTCACAGATACGCAGTATTTT. Its translation is CASSRTVTDTQYF.

The chain has TRBV7-9 and TRBJ1-2, with 12 bases aligning to TRBD1. This CDR3 has 16 residues. V was clipped by 5 bases and J by 5 bases; unmatched bases: 9. Germline V lookup: CDR1 SEHNR, CDR2 FQNEAQ (reference sequence). The CDR3: CASSVSGQGARYGYTF. The CDR3 region has the DNA TGTGCCAGCAGCGTTTCGGGACAGGGGGCGCGTTATGGCTACACCTTC. The variable domain in full, completed from reference TRBV7-9 and TRBJ1-2, reads DTGVSQNPRHKITKRGQNVTFRCDPISEHNRLYWYRQTLGQGPEFLTYFQNEAQLEKSRLLSDRFSAERPKGSFSTLEIQRTEQGDSAMYLCASSVSGQGARYGYTFGSGTRLTVV.

The chain couples TRBV28 to TRBJ2-7, with D perhaps TRBD1 (5 bases). Between the trimmed V and J ends, which lost 6 bases and 6 bases, there was a span of 12 bases. The CDR3 totals 12 residues. Germline CDR1 reads MDHEN; CDR2 reads SYDVKM. The CDR3 DNA reads as TGTGCCAGCAGATCAGGGCCCCGCGAGCAGTACTTC. Its translation: CASRSGPREQYF.

The gene calls are TRBV14 and TRBJ2-1; 9 bases are shared with TRBD2. Germline V gene lookup returns CDR1 SGHDN and CDR2 FVKESK. The CDR3 sequence is 15 residues long. J was trimmed by 7 bases and V by 6 bases; bases with no gene match: 10. The CDR3 protein is CASSRTTAGGNEQFF. In nucleotides, the CDR3 is TGTGCCAGCAGTCGGACCACAGCGGGAGGAAATGAGCAGTTCTTC.

The count of this clone is one. The V call is TRBV5-1, the J call TRBJ1-2; no clear D gene. This CDR3 is 15 amino acids long. V dropped 0 bases and J dropped 5 bases, with 14 bases sitting between them. Per the germline V gene, CDR1 is SGHRS and CDR2 is YFSETQ. The CDR3 nucleotides are TGCGCCAGCAGCTTGGATCCTCTTATCCCGTATGGCTACACCTTC. Encoded protein: CASSLDPLIPYGYTF.

This clone came up once. The CDR3 bases are TGCAGCACAACTTGGTTTGTGGGATACAATGAGCAGTTCTTC. It yields the protein CSTTWFVGYNEQFF. J is TRBJ2-1 and V is TRBV29-1; D not certain. V gave up 8 bases and J gave up 4 bases, with 18 bases separating them. CDR3 size: 14 residues. Germline CDR1 reads SQVTM; CDR2 reads ANQGSEA.